The clone carrying this TCR beta chain was observed at least ten times. Its antigen is undetermined. The data were obtained in a study of identical twins. General study findings and limits: Cord blood beta clonotypes that were abundant carried fewer insertions, and memory repertoires showed no such trend. The study reached conclusions through statistical analysis that was cross-sectional, not following the same donors. The authors noted that invariant MAIT and iNKT cells could partly confound zero-insertion analyses.

Each CDR3 protein is one row after TCRdb ran MiXCR on the 5' RACE reads. The sample holds 200,000 to 250,000 distinct CDR3 sequences, roughly 7.5% seen once. The germline CDR1 and CDR2 sequences are MDHEN and SYDVKM. The CDR3 length is 13 residues. With V trimmed by 8 bases and J by 12 bases, 12 bases remained unmatched. These same records also appear under a second study, on yellow fever vaccine responses in identical twins.

The source is a young woman in good health. Sequencing used memory (CD45RO+) T cells sorted from blood. V is TRBV28 and J is TRBJ2-5, with 10 positions matching TRBD2. The chain's CDR3 is CASSGASGRVKYF. The CDR3 DNA reads TGTGCCAGCTCAGGGGCTAGCGGGAGAGTAAAGTACTTC.